This T cell receptor beta chain was observed in a study of CD8 T cells in ankylosing spondylitis. Trimming removed 0 bases at V and 6 bases at J, with 11 bases between. The CDR3 runs to 14 residues. This clonotype came up many times. The antigen is not known. Study findings and constraints: Typical of ankylosing spondylitis blood, it appeared, was a TCR beta motif of roughly eight highly homologous variants. Researchers reportedly found disease-linked clones significantly enriched in matched ankylosing spondylitis synovial fluid. In the blood and synovial fluid of reactive arthritis, some motif variants had been previously reported. Disease-linked clones had a CD8+ phenotype and relatively low frequency in peripheral blood.

TCRdb re-called the 5' RACE reads with MiXCR, one entry per CDR3 protein. The table shows a few hundred thousand distinct CDR3 sequences, with roughly a tenth occurring only once. The clonotype was recovered from a male donor with ankylosing spondylitis or in good health (not recorded which). V and J are TRBV12-3 or TRBV12-4 and TRBJ1-2, with a possible D match to TRBD1 (5 bases). The source material was blood, either unsorted or a sorted T cell fraction (not recorded which). CDR3 coding DNA: TGTGCCAGCAGTTTAGCGGGCCAGGGTGATGGCTACACCTTC. Translation: CASSLAGQGDGYTF.